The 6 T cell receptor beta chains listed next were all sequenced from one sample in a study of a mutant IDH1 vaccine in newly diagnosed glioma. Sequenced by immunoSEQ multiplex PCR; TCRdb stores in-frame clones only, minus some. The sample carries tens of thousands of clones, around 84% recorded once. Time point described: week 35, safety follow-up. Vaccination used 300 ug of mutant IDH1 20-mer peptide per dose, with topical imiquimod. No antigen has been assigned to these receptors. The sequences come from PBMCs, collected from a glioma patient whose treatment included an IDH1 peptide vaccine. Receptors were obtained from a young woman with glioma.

CDR3 amino acids: CASSGGDRSNQPQHF. The CDR3 nucleotides read TGTGCCAGCAGTGGGGGGGACCGAAGCAATCAGCCCCAGCATTTT. The chain joins TRBV6-1 to TRBJ1-5, with D possibly being TRBD1 (5 bases). The CDR3 has 15 residues. Germline lookup yields CDR1 MNHNS and CDR2 SASEGT. Trimming shortened V by 4 bases and J by 1 base, and 11 bases separated the two germline ends.

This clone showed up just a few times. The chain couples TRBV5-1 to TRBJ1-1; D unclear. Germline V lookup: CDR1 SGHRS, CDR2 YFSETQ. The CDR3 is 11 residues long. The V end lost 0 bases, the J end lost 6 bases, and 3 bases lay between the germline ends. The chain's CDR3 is CASSLGSEAFF. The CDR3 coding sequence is TGCGCCAGCAGCTTGGGGTCTGAAGCTTTCTTT.

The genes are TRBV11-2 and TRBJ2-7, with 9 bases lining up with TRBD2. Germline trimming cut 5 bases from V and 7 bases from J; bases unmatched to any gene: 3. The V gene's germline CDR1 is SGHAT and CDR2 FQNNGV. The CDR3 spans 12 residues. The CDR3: CASSLGLAEQYF. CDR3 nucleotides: TGTGCCAGCAGCCTCGGACTAGCGGAGCAGTACTTC.

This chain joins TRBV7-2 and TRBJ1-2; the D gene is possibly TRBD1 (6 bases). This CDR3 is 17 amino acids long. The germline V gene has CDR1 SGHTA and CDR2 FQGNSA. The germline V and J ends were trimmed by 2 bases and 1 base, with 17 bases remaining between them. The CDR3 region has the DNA TGTGCCAGCAGCTTACTTAGAGGGGGGCTTGTTAACTATGGCTACACCTTC. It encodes CASSLLRGGLVNYGYTF.

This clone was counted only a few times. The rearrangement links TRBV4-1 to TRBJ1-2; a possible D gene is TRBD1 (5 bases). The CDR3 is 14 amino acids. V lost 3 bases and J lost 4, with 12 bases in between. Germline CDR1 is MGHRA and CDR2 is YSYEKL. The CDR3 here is CASSQFVGAYGYTF. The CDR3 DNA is TGCGCCAGCAGCCAGTTTGTAGGGGCCTATGGCTACACCTTC.

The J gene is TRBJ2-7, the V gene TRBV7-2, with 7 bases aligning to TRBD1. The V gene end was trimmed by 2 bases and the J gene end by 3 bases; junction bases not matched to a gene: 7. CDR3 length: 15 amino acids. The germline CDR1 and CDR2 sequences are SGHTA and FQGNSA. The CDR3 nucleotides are TGTGCCAGCAGCTTACAGGGGGATCTGTTCTACGAGCAGTACTTC. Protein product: CASSLQGDLFYEQYF.